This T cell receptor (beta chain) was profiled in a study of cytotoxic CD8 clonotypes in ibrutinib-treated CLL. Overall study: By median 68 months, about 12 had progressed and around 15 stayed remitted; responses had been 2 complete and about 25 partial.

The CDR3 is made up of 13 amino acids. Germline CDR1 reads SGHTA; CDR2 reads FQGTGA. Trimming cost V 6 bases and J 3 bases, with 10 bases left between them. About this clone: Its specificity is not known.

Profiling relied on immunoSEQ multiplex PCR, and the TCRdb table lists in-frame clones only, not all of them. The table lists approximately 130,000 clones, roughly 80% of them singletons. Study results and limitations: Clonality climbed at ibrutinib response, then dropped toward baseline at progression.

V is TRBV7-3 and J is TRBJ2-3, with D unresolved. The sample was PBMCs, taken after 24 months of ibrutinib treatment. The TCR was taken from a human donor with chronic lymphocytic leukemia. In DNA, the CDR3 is TGTGCCAGCAGGATCCTGAGGACAGATACGCAGTATTTT. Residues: CASRILRTDTQYF.